A single sample is the source of the 20 T cell receptor beta chains below, sequenced in a study of sequential checkpoint blockade in melanoma. The repertoire was sequenced with immunoSEQ multiplex PCR; TCRdb's copy has only in-frame clones and lacks some. The sample yields more than 4,000 clones, about 78% seen once. Treatment specified: randomized to nivolumab then ipilimumab (arm A) or the reverse (arm B). The sequencing here drew on CD8+ T cells sorted from blood (inferred from file names), taken from a patient given nivolumab and ipilimumab in sequence. These receptor sequences come from a human donor with melanoma.

The chain has TRBV7-9 and TRBJ2-7; 9 nucleotides line up with TRBD1. CDR3 length equals 13 residues. The ends lost 8 bases at V and 4 bases at J; junction bases unmatched: 6. Germline V lookup: CDR1 SEHNR, CDR2 FQNEAQ (reference sequence). The CDR3 protein is CASLAGQGYEQYF. For the CDR3, the DNA is TGTGCCAGCTTGGCGGGACAGGGTTACGAGCAGTACTTC.

J is TRBJ2-7 and V is TRBV5-8; 7 bases align to TRBD2. Germline CDR1 reads SGHTS; CDR2 reads YDEGEE. The CDR3 has 14 residues. The J segment lost 3 bases and the V segment lost 4 bases, leaving 7 bases of the junction unmatched. CDR3: CASSVGGGNYEQYF. In nucleotides, the CDR3 is TGTGCCAGCAGCGTCGGCGGGGGAAACTACGAGCAGTACTTC.

The V gene is TRBV6-5, the J gene TRBJ1-2; unclear D gene. Looked up from germline, CDR1 is MNHEY and CDR2 is SVGAGI. V was trimmed by 0 bases and J by 3 bases, leaving 11 bases between them. The CDR3 contains 15 residues. The CDR3 DNA reads as TGTGCCAGCAGTTACTCCCCGGGAAACCACTATGGCTACACCTTC. It codes for CASSYSPGNHYGYTF.

The V gene is TRBV6-5, the J gene TRBJ1-1; no clear D. Germline CDR1 is MNHEY and CDR2 is SVGAGI. V was cut by 2 bases and J by 1 base, with 8 bases left in between. This CDR3 contains 14 residues. Here the CDR3 reads CASSYEGWNTEAFF. DNA of the CDR3: TGTGCCAGCAGTTACGAGGGCTGGAACACTGAAGCTTTCTTT.

This rearrangement joins TRBV5-1 to TRBJ1-6; D not certain. Deletions cut 4 bases from V and 9 bases from J, with 11 bases between. CDR1 and CDR2 from the germline V gene are SGHRS and YFSETQ. The CDR3 length is 13 residues. The CDR3 coding sequence is TGCGCCAGCAGCCCGGGTTGGTCTTCACCCCTCCACTTT. Its protein product is CASSPGWSSPLHF.

The chain uses TRBV5-6 and TRBJ1-1, with 8 bases lining up with TRBD1. With 3 bases clipped from V and 6 bases from J, the junction kept 7 bases outside the gene matches. The CDR3 is 14 amino acids. The germline CDR1 and CDR2 sequences are SGHDT and YYEEEE. The CDR3 sequence is CASSYGTGFSEAFF. In DNA form, the CDR3 reads TGTGCCAGCAGCTATGGGACAGGATTCTCTGAAGCTTTCTTT.

The chain carries TRBV9 and TRBJ1-2; the match to TRBD1 covers 7 bases. After removal of 3 bases from V and 1 base from J, the junction contained 3 bases not matched to a gene. The germline CDR1 and CDR2 sequences are SGDLS and YYNGEE. The CDR3 sequence is 14 residues long. The CDR3 sequence is CASSGDSLNYGYTF. CDR3 in DNA: TGTGCCAGCAGCGGGGACAGCCTTAACTATGGCTACACCTTC.

The V and J genes are TRBV27 and TRBJ1-6; a weak D match, TRBD1 (5 bases). The germline gives CDR1 MNHEY, CDR2 SMNVEV (reference sequence). The CDR3 totals 17 residues. Trimming took 6 bases from V and 10 from J, leaving 25 bases between them. The CDR3, as DNA: TGTGCCAGCAGGGGGAGAGGGACTGCTGGGCTTTGGTCACCCCTCCACTTT. Encoded protein: CASRGRGTAGLWSPLHF.

The chain couples TRBV19 to TRBJ1-5, with TRBD1 matching over 9 bases. The germline gives CDR1 LNHDA, CDR2 SQIVND (reference sequence). V trimming: 10 bases; J trimming: 6 bases; junction bases outside the gene matches: 13. The CDR3 loop spans 15 amino acids. The CDR3 DNA follows: TGTGCCACCATCCCGGGACAGGGTTCGAGTCAGCCCCAGCATTTT. It yields the protein CATIPGQGSSQPQHF.

The CDR3 DNA reads TGTGCCAGCAGCGGGCCGGAACAGGGACGCGAGGAAGCTTTCTTT. This sequence encodes CASSGPEQGREEAFF. The genes are TRBV5-8 and TRBJ1-1, with D tentatively TRBD1 (6 bases). The CDR3 has 15 residues. CDR1 and CDR2 (germline): SGHTS, YDEGEE. V lost 4 bases, J lost 8 bases, and 21 bases lay in between. The entire variable domain, with the rest obtained from reference TRBV5-8 and TRBJ1-1, is as follows: EAGVTQSPTHLIKTRGQQATLRCSPISGHTSVYWYQQALGLGLQFLLWYDEGEERNRGNFPPRFSGRQFPNYSSELNVNALELEDSALYLCASSGPEQGREEAFFGQGTRLTVV.

This clone has just one count. V gene TRBV2 combines with J gene TRBJ1-4; 7 nucleotides match TRBD1. The CDR3 runs to 12 residues. V dropped 10 bases and J dropped 7; count of bases not matched to a gene: 6. The germline CDR1 and CDR2 sequences are SNHLY and FYNNEI. The CDR3, as DNA: TGTGCCACCGAGGGGGCAGGTGAAAAACTGTTTTTT. This encodes CATEGAGEKLFF.

This clone showed up just a few times. The chain uses TRBV19 and TRBJ1-3; tentative D call: TRBD1 (6 bases). The germline gives CDR1 LNHDA, CDR2 SQIVND (reference sequence). The CDR3 is 17 amino acids. V was clipped by 1 base and J by 0 bases, with 13 bases between them. The DNA of the CDR3 is TGTGCCAGTAGTATAGCCGACAGGCGCAACTCTGGAAACACCATATATTTT. Protein product: CASSIADRRNSGNTIYF.

The genes are TRBV9 and TRBJ2-7, with D perhaps TRBD1 (6 bases). Trimming removed 3 bases at V and 2 bases at J, with 15 bases between. The CDR3 is 15 amino acids. In germline, CDR1 is SGDLS, CDR2 YYNGEE. The CDR3 reads CASSERGTAAYEQYF. The CDR3 bases are TGTGCCAGCAGCGAGAGGGGGACGGCAGCCTACGAGCAGTACTTC.

The rearrangement uses TRBV27 and TRBJ1-4, with D unresolved. Between the trimmed V and J ends, which lost 3 bases and 5 bases, there was a span of 10 bases. The length of the CDR3 is 14 residues. Germline-derived CDR1 and CDR2 are MNHEY and SMNVEV (reference sequence). For the CDR3, the DNA is TGTGCCAGCAGTTTGGCGGATACAAATGAAAAACTGTTTTTT. It yields the protein CASSLADTNEKLFF.

The V call is TRBV6-6, the J call TRBJ1-1; 7 bases map to TRBD1. Germline V gene lookup returns CDR1 MNHNY and CDR2 SVGAGI (reference sequence). V shed 4 bases and J 3 bases; nucleotides not matched to a gene: 8. This CDR3 has 15 residues. The CDR3 sequence is CASSSWVGGYTEAFF. The CDR3 DNA reads as TGTGCCAGCAGTTCCTGGGTAGGGGGCTACACTGAAGCTTTCTTT.

The rearrangement joins TRBV6-5 to TRBJ1-4, with D tentatively TRBD1 (5 bases). Trimming took 3 bases from V and 8 from J, leaving 13 bases between them. Germline lookup yields CDR1 MNHEY and CDR2 SVGAGI. CDR3 length: 14 amino acids. Written as DNA, the CDR3 is TGTGCCAGCAGTTATTCATCCCGGGGGGAAAAACTGTTTTTT. This sequence encodes CASSYSSRGEKLFF.

The chain carries TRBV6-1 and TRBJ2-1, with 8 bases fitting TRBD1. The CDR3 is 15 residues long. Trimming took 4 bases from V and 6 from J; bases not matched to a gene: 8. From germline, CDR1 is MNHNS and CDR2 SASEGT. The CDR3 sequence: CASSVRTGMGNEQFF. The DNA of the CDR3 is TGTGCCAGCAGTGTGAGGACAGGGATGGGCAATGAGCAGTTCTTC.

V gene TRBV4-2 combines with J gene TRBJ1-5, with 8 bases lining up with TRBD1. Germline CDR1 and CDR2: LGHNA and YNFKEQ. The CDR3 is 14 amino acids. J gave up 7 bases and V 2 bases, and 4 bases lay outside the gene matches. CDR3 DNA sequence: TGTGCCAGCAGCCAACAGGGGGCAGGCCAGCCCCAGCATTTT. This gives the protein CASSQQGAGQPQHF.

V usage is TRBV29-1 and J usage is TRBJ2-1; 11 nucleotides line up with TRBD2. Germline V gene data show CDR1 as SQVTM and CDR2 as ANQGSEA. The CDR3 runs 14 residues. Germline trimming cut 4 bases from V and 2 bases from J; bases unmatched to any gene: 1. The CDR3 nucleotides are TGCAGCGTTGGACTAGCGGGGACCTACAATGAGCAGTTCTTC. Its protein product is CSVGLAGTYNEQFF.

The V and J genes are TRBV9 and TRBJ2-2; tentatively, D is TRBD1 (5 bases). Germline V gives CDR1 SGDLS, CDR2 YYNGEE. The CDR3 is 14 amino acids. The V end lost 7 bases, the J end lost 10 bases, and 20 bases lay between the germline ends. The CDR3 loop reads CASQTDLGSLELFF. CDR3 coding DNA: TGTGCCAGCCAGACAGATCTGGGTTCTTTGGAGCTGTTTTTT.